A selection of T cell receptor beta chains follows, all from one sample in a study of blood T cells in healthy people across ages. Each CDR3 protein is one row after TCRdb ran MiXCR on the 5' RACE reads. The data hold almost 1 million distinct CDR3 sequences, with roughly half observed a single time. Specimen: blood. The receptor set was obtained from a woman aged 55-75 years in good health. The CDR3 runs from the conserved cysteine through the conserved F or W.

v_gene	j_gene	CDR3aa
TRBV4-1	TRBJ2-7	CASSARARARDEQYF
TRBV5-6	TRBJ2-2	CASSLVYPAGELFF
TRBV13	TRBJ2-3	CAGSGGQDPPDTQYF
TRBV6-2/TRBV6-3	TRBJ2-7	CAGSYLPSGRYYEQYF
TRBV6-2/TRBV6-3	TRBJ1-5	CASRGQNQPQHF
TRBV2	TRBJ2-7	CASSYGPYEQYF
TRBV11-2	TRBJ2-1	CASSGARGAGNEQFF
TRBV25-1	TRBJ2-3	CASSESRTGGTDTQYF
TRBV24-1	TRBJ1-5	CATSDRGTGGHSPQHF
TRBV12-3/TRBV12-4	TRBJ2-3	CASRITSGFTDTQYF
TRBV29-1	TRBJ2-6	CSVGEGPGANVLTF
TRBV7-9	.	CASSSRTWTSKGTQYF
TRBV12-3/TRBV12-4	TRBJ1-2	CASRDRAGYTF
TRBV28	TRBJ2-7	CASSPSFEQYF
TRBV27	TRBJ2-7	CASSWTLDRDLSEQYF
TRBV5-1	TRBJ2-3	CASSPRTPADTQYF
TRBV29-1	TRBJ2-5	CSSGPLTPGRDETQYF
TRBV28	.	CASSRHEQYF
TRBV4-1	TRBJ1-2	CASSIRNSGTENYGYTF
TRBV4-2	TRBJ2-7	CASSHRQGSYEQYF
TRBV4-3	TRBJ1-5	CASSQDLGGNQKPQPQHF
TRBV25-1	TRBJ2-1	CASSELARGIELREQFF